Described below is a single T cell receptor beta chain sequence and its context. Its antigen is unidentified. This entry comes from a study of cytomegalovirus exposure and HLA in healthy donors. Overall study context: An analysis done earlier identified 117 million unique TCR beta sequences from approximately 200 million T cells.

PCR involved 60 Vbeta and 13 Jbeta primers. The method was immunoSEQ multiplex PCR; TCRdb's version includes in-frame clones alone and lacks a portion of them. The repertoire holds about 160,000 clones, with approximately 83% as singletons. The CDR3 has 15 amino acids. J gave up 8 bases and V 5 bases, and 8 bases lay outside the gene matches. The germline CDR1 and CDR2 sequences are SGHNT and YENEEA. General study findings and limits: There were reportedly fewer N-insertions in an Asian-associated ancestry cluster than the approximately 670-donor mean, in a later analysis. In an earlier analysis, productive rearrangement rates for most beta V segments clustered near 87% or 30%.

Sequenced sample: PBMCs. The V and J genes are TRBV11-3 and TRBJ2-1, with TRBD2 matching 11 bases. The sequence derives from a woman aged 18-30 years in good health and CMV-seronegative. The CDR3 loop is CASSGTSGRAHEQFF. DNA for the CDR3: TGTGCCAGCAGCGGGACTAGCGGCCGGGCTCATGAGCAGTTCTTC.